The T cell receptor beta chain described here comes from a study of shared clonotypes between healthy human individuals. As regards this clone: Its antigen is not identified.

General study results and limits: It was the non-shared clonotypes that had lower generation probabilities than clonotypes shared by all four donors.

Original analysis: Owing to the provision of junction-only sequences devoid of quality scores by immunoSEQ, filtering differed. The repertoire was sequenced with immunoSEQ multiplex PCR; TCRdb's copy has only in-frame clones and lacks some. D and trimming come from the DNA, and the V and J calls and clone size come from that table. The sample has some 2,000,000 clones, approximately 95% seen once; the top ten hold roughly 0.13%. Only Caucasian adults living in Nashville, Tennessee served as donors. Germline V gene data show CDR1 as MNHEY and CDR2 as SVGAGI. The J segment lost 7 bases and the V segment lost 5 bases, leaving 7 bases of the junction unmatched. The CDR3 runs to 15 residues.

The sample taken for sequencing was naive CD4+ T cells sorted from blood. The subset denotes: CD45RA+ positively selected. The sequence came from a man aged 18 to 35 in good health. The V gene is TRBV6-5, the J gene TRBJ1-3; 11 bases line up with TRBD1. The CDR3: CASSPAGTGGNTIYF. CDR3 nucleotides: TGTGCCAGCAGTCCGGCCGGGACAGGGGGGAACACCATATATTTT.